Reported below is one T cell receptor beta chain. The antigen is unknown. These data come from a study of cytomegalovirus exposure and HLA in healthy donors. Overall study results and limits: TCR beta chains numbering 164 were designated cytomegalovirus-associated.

PCR employed 60 Vbeta and 13 Jbeta primers. Some clones are missing from TCRdb's copy, which holds only in-frame ones; the method was immunoSEQ multiplex PCR. Seen here are 100,000 to 150,000 clones, around 73% observed once, and the top ten hold under 1.5%. The CDR3 consists of 14 residues. Germline V gene sequence: CDR1 SGHRS, CDR2 YFSETQ. V was pared by 0 bases and J by 6 bases, with 2 bases of the junction left unmatched. The receptor was isolated from a female donor in good health and CMV-seronegative. Source material: PBMCs. V is TRBV5-1 and J is TRBJ1-4, with TRBD1 matching 7 bases. In DNA, the CDR3 is TGCGCCAGCAGCTTGGAGGGGGCCGATGAAAAACTGTTTTTT. Protein product: CASSLEGADEKLFF.